The 18 T cell receptor delta chains given below trace back to one sample, sequenced in a study of gamma-delta T cells after stem cell transplantation (dated by TCRdb to 2016 to 2017). The library was produced with RT-PCR. For sequencing, an Illumina MiSeq was employed. Clones were re-identified by TCRdb from the public reads with CATT, and rows with the same DNA were merged. For this sample there are roughly 2,500 delta-chain clones; 20% to 25% appear just once. Clones ranked in the top ten supply about 29% of the sample. Sequencing was carried out using gamma-delta T cells. Receptor source: a human donor. It is not recorded whose cells these are; they may come from a transplant donor.

This clone is medium-sized within its sample. The chain recombines TRDV1 with TRDJ1; 7 nucleotides align to TRDD3. V shed 2 bases and J 0 bases; nucleotides not matched to a gene: 27. Per germline, CDR1 TSWWSYY and CDR2 QGS. The CDR3 sequence is 23 residues long. This chain's CDR3 is CALGESTYWGTLLGTPYTDKLIF. The CDR3 DNA sequence: TGTGCTCTTGGGGAATCCACTTACTGGGGAACACTCCTTGGGACCCCGTACACCGATAAACTCATCTTT.

Comments on this clone: Given a far larger clone just one base away, this is likely a sequencing read error. Other nucleotide sequences from this sample produce the same CDR3. V and J are TRDV1 and TRDJ1, with 9 bases fitting TRDD3. This CDR3 contains 22 residues. V lost 4 bases, J lost 8 bases, and 32 bases stayed unmatched. The germline gives CDR1 TSWWSYY, CDR2 QGS. The CDR3 bases are TGTGCTCTTGGGGTCACTGTTAGGTACTGGGGGACTGACGAGAATGAAAAGCAAAAACTCATCTTT. Translated: CALGVTVRYWGTDENEKQKLIF.

Judged by abundance, this clone is medium-sized. CDR3 residues: CALGLLFPSLLNTDKLIF. CDR3 sequence (DNA): TGTGCTCTTGGGTTACTTTTTCCTTCTCTACTAAACACCGATAAACTCATCTTT. The chain employs TRDV1 and TRDJ1, with D tentatively TRDD2 (5 bases). Germline CDR1 and CDR2: TSWWSYY and QGS. The CDR3 runs 18 residues. V dropped 5 bases and J dropped 0 bases, with 22 bases sitting between them.

This clone was detected only once. The chain combines TRDV2 with TRDJ1; 9 bases match TRDD3. V shed 0 bases, J shed 0 bases, and the junction held 13 bases outside the gene matches. The CDR3 contains 19 residues. From germline, CDR1 is GEAIGNYY and CDR2 EKD. Here the CDR3 reads CACDTVAGGSILYTDKLIF. The DNA of the CDR3 is TGTGCCTGTGACACCGTTGCTGGGGGATCTATCCTGTACACCGATAAACTCATCTTT.

In this sample, this clone is medium-sized. CDR3 in DNA: TGTGCTCTTGGGCCCCTACTGGGGGACCACGAGTACACCGATAAACTCATCTTT. Translating gives CALGPLLGDHEYTDKLIF. The J gene is TRDJ1, the V gene TRDV1, with 9 positions matching TRDD3. The CDR3 is 18 residues long. The germline V gene has CDR1 TSWWSYY and CDR2 QGS. The V gene end was trimmed by 5 bases and the J gene end by 0 bases; junction bases not matched to a gene: 13.

By share of the sample, this clone is medium-sized. Additional DNA sequences in this sample encode the identical CDR3. The chain links TRDV1 to TRDJ1; the D is unclear. This CDR3 has 13 residues. CDR1 is TSWWSYY and CDR2 is QGS in the germline V gene. V dropped 2 bases and J dropped 6 bases, with 10 bases sitting between them. CDR3 residues: CALGEIISHKLIF. CDR3 in DNA: TGTGCTCTTGGGGAAATCATCTCCCATAAACTCATCTTT.

For this clone: This is likely an artifact of a read error, given a far larger clone one base away. In the same sample, other DNA sequences code for this CDR3. Written as DNA, the CDR3 is TGTGCCTGCGACCCGATACTTCCCGACGGGGTAACCGATAAACTCATCTTT. Its translation is CACDPILPDGVTDKLIF. The J gene is TRDJ1, the V gene TRDV2; D is tentatively TRDD2 or TRDD3 (5 bases each). The CDR3 runs 17 residues. Germline V gene lookup returns CDR1 GEAIGNYY and CDR2 EKD. V lost 7 bases to trimming and J lost 2 bases, with 25 bases between them.

This clone came up a few times. The likely explanation is a read error, given a far larger clone one base away. The chain joins TRDV1 to TRDJ3, with TRDD3 matching over 9 bases. Germline V gene lookup returns CDR1 TSWWSYY and CDR2 QGS. This CDR3 region has 20 residues. V was pared by 3 bases and J by 2 bases, with 11 bases of the junction left unmatched. The CDR3 protein is CALGDRVTGGHPWDTRQMFF. The CDR3 DNA is TGTGCTCTTGGGGACCGCGTTACTGGGGGACACCCCTGGGACACCCGACAGATGTTTTTC.

This clone was recorded a few times. For this DNA, TCRdb reports the protein of a much larger clone, which diverges at residue 6, most likely from a read error; the protein presented here is translated directly from the DNA. This rearrangement joins TRDV2 to TRDJ1; D might be TRDD3 (6 bases). Trimming pared 2 bases from V and 1 base from J, leaving 16 bases between. Looked up from germline, CDR1 is GEAIGNYY and CDR2 is EKD. The CDR3 totals 16 residues. The CDR3 sequence: CACDSSGGPRTDKLIF. In nucleotides, the CDR3 is TGTGCCTGTGACAGCAGTGGGGGCCCCCGCACCGATAAACTCATCTTT.

This clone was seen more than once but under ten times. The rearrangement links TRDV1 to TRDJ1, with 7 nucleotides matching TRDD3. The CDR3 runs to 18 residues. Trimming cost V 0 bases and J 0 bases; bases outside gene matches: 10. The germline V gene encodes CDR1 TSWWSYY and CDR2 QGS. The CDR3 DNA reads as TGTGCTCTTGGGGAACTCCCCTTTCTGGGGGTAGACACCGATAAACTCATCTTT. This codes for CALGELPFLGVDTDKLIF.

The rearrangement joins TRDV1 to TRDJ1, with D tentatively TRDD2 (5 bases). V lost 0 bases and J lost 3, with 20 bases in between. In germline, CDR1 is TSWWSYY, CDR2 QGS. There are 18 residues in the CDR3. The DNA of the CDR3 is TGTGCTCTTGGGGAACTTTCGCCTACGTTGGTCCTGTCCGATAAACTCATCTTT. This translates into CALGELSPTLVLSDKLIF.

There are a few counts of this clone. The chain links TRDV1 to TRDJ1; TRDD3 agrees at 8 bases. This CDR3 is built from 21 residues. Germline-derived CDR1 and CDR2 are TSWWSYY and QGS. Unmatched junction bases numbered 19, after V lost 0 bases and J lost 1 base. The CDR3 DNA reads TGTGCTCTTGGGGAACTACCCGAACGGGGGATATTTCGTGGGGGCACCGATAAACTCATCTTT. This codes for CALGELPERGIFRGGTDKLIF.

In this sample, this clone turned up a few times. Given a far larger clone just one base away, this is likely a sequencing read error. Different DNA sequences within this sample yield the same CDR3. J is TRDJ3 and V is TRDV1; the D is unclear. Per the germline V gene, CDR1 is TSWWSYY and CDR2 is QGS. V was cut by 2 bases and J by 5 bases, with 22 bases left in between. This CDR3 spans 20 amino acids. CDR3 region: CALGESWVPRTPRDTRQMFF. In DNA form, the CDR3 reads TGTGCTCTTGGGGAATCTTGGGTTCCCCGTACCCCCCGGGACACCCGACAGATGTTTTTC.

This clone was detected only once. This may stem from a read error, because a much larger clone lies one nucleotide away. The J gene is TRDJ1, the V gene TRDV2, with 11 nucleotides matching TRDD3. The CDR3 totals 18 residues. Germline loops: CDR1 GEAIGNYY, CDR2 EKD. CDR3 loop: CACDTLFRLGDTTDKPIF. The CDR3 DNA sequence: TGTGCCTGTGACACCCTCTTTCGGCTGGGGGATACAACCGATAAACCCATCTTT.

The sample holds a few counts of this clone. This chain uses TRDV1 with TRDJ1; 11 bases agree with TRDD3. The germline V gene encodes CDR1 TSWWSYY and CDR2 QGS. The junction had 22 bases not matched to a gene; V was cut back by 2 bases and J by 2 bases. The CDR3 loop spans 22 amino acids. CDR3 bases: TGTGCTCTTGGGGAAATTGACCGGACCGTACTGGGGGATATTTTGCTGACCGATAAACTCATCTTT. It translates to CALGEIDRTVLGDILLTDKLIF.

V gene TRDV1 combines with J gene TRDJ1; 10 bases map to TRDD3. This CDR3 is 21 amino acids long. The trim removed 1 base at V and 0 bases at J, leaving 17 bases unmatched. CDR1 is TSWWSYY, CDR2 QGS, per germline. This CDR3 is CALGEPDLRWGIPPYTDKLIF. The CDR3, as DNA: TGTGCTCTTGGGGAACCTGATCTCCGTTGGGGGATACCCCCATACACCGATAAACTCATCTTT.

This clone qualifies as medium-sized. This likely reflects a read error, since a far larger clone is one base away. V is TRDV1 and J is TRDJ1; 9 bases are a match to TRDD3. Losses at the gene ends were 4 bases for V and 8 bases for J; bases not matched to a gene: 32. The CDR3 spans 22 residues. CDR1 TSWWSYY and CDR2 QGS come from the germline V gene. CDR3 in DNA: TGTGCTCTTGGGGCCACTGTTAGGTACTGGGGGACTGACGAAAATGAAAAGCAAAAACTCATCTTT. Translated: CALGATVRYWGTDENEKQKLIF.

The V gene is TRDV1, the J gene TRDJ1; 13 nucleotides line up with TRDD3. The CDR3 spans 22 residues. Germline CDR1 TSWWSYY, CDR2 QGS. V dropped 5 bases and J dropped 6; count of bases not matched to a gene: 27. The CDR3 DNA reads TGTGCTCTTGGGAAAAGGCCTTCCCATGATACTGGGGGATACGAGTGGAGAAATAAACTCATCTTT. It is translated as CALGKRPSHDTGGYEWRNKLIF.